The T cell receptor (beta chain) under discussion was sequenced for a study of CD8 T cells in Susac syndrome (dated by TCRdb to between 2019 and 2020). As for the study more broadly: Whether CD8+ T cell activation and differentiation in Susac syndrome was antigen driven was tested using repertoire sequencing. Study-level results and caveats: The study acknowledged that relatively few individuals were included in the TCR sequencing and HLA analysis.

Peripheral blood CD8+ and CD4+ T cells from healthy donors, Susac syndrome patients and multiple sclerosis patients were profiled by high-throughput TCR beta sequencing. Healthy donors were age- and sex-matched controls. Bulk CD8+ and CD4+ T cells were purified by magnetic negative isolation, whereas CD8+ TEMRA cells were enriched by FACS. Blood was collected in EDTA tubes and processed within 24 hours, with PBMCs isolated through density gradient centrifugation. PBMCs intended for TCR sequencing were cryopreserved in liquid nitrogen and were subsequently thawed in a 37 degrees C water bath. The sorted or isolated CD4+, CD8+ and CD8+ TEMRA cells had a purity of 90% or higher. A remark on this clonotype: It lacks a known antigen. Per-base quality was not reported, and no clone a single base away is much larger than it.

RNA was extracted with the RNeasy kit and roughly 0.45 to 1 ug was reverse transcribed using random hexamers. The immunoSEQ multiplex PCR assay, which covers 54 Vbeta and 13 Jbeta segments, was used to amplify TCR beta CDR3 regions. To correct PCR amplification bias, a synthetic template baseline was used for both primer optimization and computational correction. In the source study's methods: Reads were annotated to V, D and J genes per IMGT and analyzed with immunoSEQ Analyzer, keeping only productive sequences. To calculate clonality, Shannon entropy was normalized by log2 of the number of productive unique sequences and then subtracted from one. For each patient and control, public and private clones were evaluated among the 100 most prevalent clones. A clone was defined as Susac-specific if it was absent from the healthy and MS cohorts, from over a thousand published viral clones and from other ImmuneACCESS disease sequences. The public sequencing data were trimmed at Q25 with fastp and processed into clonotypes with MiXCR by TCRdb, which kept only in-frame beta chains. CDR3 protein sequences are deduplicated, and each keeps its most common genes and DNA. What appears here as the V and J calls and clone size reflects TCRdb's work, not the paper's. The table for this sample lists around 150,000 distinct CDR3 sequences; just under 95% of them were counted only once. The ten biggest clones cover more than 0.11% of the sample.

Trimming leaves V shorter by 0 bases and J shorter by 4 bases, with the junction holding 15 bases beyond the gene matches. The CDR3 has 19 amino acids, counting the end cysteine and phenylalanine. Of all the DNA, just the CDR3 is kept, 57 bases in frame from base 1. The germline V gene encodes CDR1 DFQATT and CDR2 SNEGSKA (reference sequence). The sequenced sample was CD4+ T cells from PBMCs. The receptor's source is a human donor in good health. In this chain, TRBV20-1 is recombined with TRBJ2-3, with 11 bases matching TRBD2. The nucleotide sequence reads TGCAGTGCTAGAGATTTTCGGAGTAGCGGGGGGGCAGGCGCAGATACGCAGTATTTT. Its protein reads: CSARDFRSSGGAGADTQYF.